This T cell receptor beta chain originates from a study of blood T cells in healthy people across ages. Every donor provided roughly 10 milliliters of peripheral blood. Per sample, a minimum of 6.5 million PBMCs were isolated. Next came a second PCR, run for about 7 to 11 cycles, which used a sample-barcoded 5' primer along with a J-beta primer mix. Using its own MiXCR run on the 5' RACE reads, TCRdb lists one record per CDR3 protein. The sample has fewer than 2 million distinct CDR3 sequences, 30% to 40% seen once; the top ten hold 20% to 25%. As to this clonotype: The antigen is undetermined.

V lost 3 bases and J lost 6, with 9 bases in between. The CDR3 consists of 13 residues. Per the germline V gene, CDR1 is LGHNT and CDR2 is FRNRAP. General observations from the study: TCR beta diversity, measured per million T cells, fell in a roughly linear way with age. PBMCs went unsorted, and a conclusive naive versus antigen-experienced comparison was therefore prevented.

The sample comprised blood. This receptor was identified in a human donor in good health. V gene TRBV12-5 combines with J gene TRBJ1-5, with unresolved D. The DNA for the CDR3 is TGTGCTAGTGGTTTTATAGGAATTCAGCCCCAGCATTTT. Protein product: CASGFIGIQPQHF.